The sequence of this TCR beta chain was determined in a study of T cell repertoires in cytomegalovirus infection. The CDR3 loop spans 15 amino acids. The V gene's germline CDR1 is SGHTA and CDR2 FQGNSA. V gave up 5 bases and J gave up 9 bases, with 21 bases separating them. As for this clonotype: Its antigen is undetermined.

MiXCR was run by TCRdb on the reads, yielding one entry per CDR3 protein. The sample has approximately 600,000 distinct CDR3 sequences; 40% are singletons. The sequence was collected from a human donor in good health (CMV status not recorded). Some clones in this sample may be carry-over from other donors' samples. The starting material was cultured PBMCs, obtained from culture after CMV antigen stimulation. The rearrangement uses TRBV7-2 and TRBJ2-3; weak D call: TRBD2 (7 bases). The CDR3 coding sequence is TGTGCCAGCAGCGTAGGGGGGGGTTGGACGGCGACGCAGTATTTT. It is translated as CASSVGGGWTATQYF.